These 4 T cell receptor beta chains originate from one sample sequenced in a study of T cell therapy product for transplant patients (dated by TCRdb to about 2019). Based on the paper, the sample's label should be read as: approximately 19 nM rapamycin added during CMV-specific T-cell product expansion (Rapa-TCP). Seen through the paper, the sample's label amounts to: CMVpp65/IE-1-reactive T cells enriched by IFNgamma capture and expanded in vitro. For roughly six hours, PBMCs were stimulated with overlapping CMV pp65 and IE-1 peptide pools, with each pool at around 0.5 ug/ml. IFNgamma-producing CMV-stimulated cells were positively selected with the IFNgamma Secretion Assay-Cell Enrichment and Detection Kit (Miltenyi Biotec). Enriched IFNgamma+ cells were cultured with irradiated autologous feeders plus either IL-7/IL-15 or IL-2 for approximately 20 days. Libraries were constructed by the immunoSEQ multiplex PCR assay. Not all clones reach the TCRdb copy of this immuneACCESS table, which keeps in-frame sequences only. Checked studies attribute under half of the gap to unresolved V genes and leave the rest unexplained. Within this sample are about 1,100 clones, with more than 45% of them counted one time only. The ten largest clones represent around 34% of the sample.

These receptors have no known antigen. Sequences were obtained from a sorted cell population cultured from PBMCs. These receptors all come from an adult in good health.

V gene TRBV2 combines with J gene TRBJ1-2; unclear D gene. V lost 4 bases and J lost 4, with 4 bases in between. Germline-derived CDR1 and CDR2 are SNHLY and FYNNEI. The CDR3 sequence is 11 residues long. CDR3 nucleotides: TGTGCCAGCAGTGGAAGCTATGGCTACACCTTC. Protein product: CASSGSYGYTF.

In its sample, this clone was seen a few times. The chain links TRBV9 to TRBJ1-4, with 10 positions matching TRBD1. CDR3 length: 15 residues. Germline V lookup: CDR1 SGDLS, CDR2 YYNGEE. The ends lost 2 bases at V and 7 bases at J; junction bases unmatched: 5. CDR3 residues: CASSVGTGAGEKLFF. The CDR3 DNA is TGTGCCAGCAGCGTCGGGACAGGGGCTGGTGAAAAACTGTTTTTT.

A single count supports this clone. The rearrangement links TRBV9 to TRBJ2-3; perhaps TRBD1 as D (5 bases). This CDR3 comprises 14 residues. Trimming took 4 bases from V and 3 from J, leaving 12 bases between them. CDR1 and CDR2 (germline): SGDLS, YYNGEE. The CDR3, as DNA: TGTGCCAGCAGCCCCGGGCCAGGGACAGATACGCAGTATTTT. Protein product: CASSPGPGTDTQYF.

This clone was seen a handful of times. The rearrangement joins TRBV2 to TRBJ2-2; D not certain. V shed 5 bases and J shed 4 bases, with 8 bases lying between them. The germline V gene has CDR1 SNHLY and CDR2 FYNNEI. The CDR3 length is 13 residues. The CDR3 DNA reads as TGTGCCAGCAGTTGGGCAGTCACCGGGGAGCTGTTTTTT. Translation: CASSWAVTGELFF. Drawing the rest from reference TRBV2 and TRBJ2-2, the complete variable domain is EPEVTQTPSHQVTQMGQEVILRCVPISNHLYFYWYRQILGQKVEFLVSFYNNEISEKSEIFDDQFSVERPDGSNFTLKIRSTKLEDSAMYFCASSWAVTGELFFGEGSRLTVL.